The next 27 T cell receptor beta chains were all read from a single sample in a study of shared clonotypes between healthy human individuals. Data came from immunoSEQ multiplex PCR; TCRdb stores just in-frame clones and leaves some out. The sample yields 520,000 or so clones, around 74% seen once. Sequenced material: PBMCs. All receptors come from a woman in her 40s in good health. Some clones in this sample may be carry-over from other donors' samples.

The rearrangement joins TRBV18 to TRBJ2-3; possibly TRBD2 for D (6 bases). V lost 4 bases, J lost 6 bases, and 17 bases lay in between. Germline CDR1 and CDR2: KGHSH and LQKENI. The CDR3 sequence is 15 residues long. The CDR3 here is CASSLVGGIQDTQYF. CDR3 DNA sequence: TGTGCCAGCTCACTAGTTGGAGGGATTCAGGATACGCAGTATTTT. Full variable domain (outside the CDR3, taken from reference TRBV18 and TRBJ2-3): NAGVMQNPRHLVRRRGQEARLRCSPMKGHSHVYWYRQLPEEGLKFMVYLQKENIIDESGMPKERFSAEFPKEGPSILRIQQVVRGDSAAYFCASSLVGGIQDTQYFGPGTRLTVL.

This rearrangement joins TRBV5-1 to TRBJ2-3, with 14 positions matching TRBD2. V lost 0 bases to trimming and J lost 4 bases; unmatched junction nucleotides: 4. Germline V gene data show CDR1 as SGHRS and CDR2 as YFSETQ. This CDR3 is 17 amino acids long. The CDR3 protein is CASSLGTSGRMADTQYF. The DNA for the CDR3 is TGCGCCAGCAGCTTGGGGACTAGCGGGAGGATGGCAGATACGCAGTATTTT.

The V and J genes are TRBV18 and TRBJ1-2; no firm D call. Trimming took off 1 base at V and 2 bases at J, with 11 bases between the two ends. The CDR3 length is 15 residues. Germline V gene sequence: CDR1 KGHSH, CDR2 LQKENI. CDR3 nucleotide sequence: TGTGCCAGCTCACCACTAGAGGGTGGCAACTATGGCTACACCTTC. Protein: CASSPLEGGNYGYTF.

The chain joins TRBV5-4 to TRBJ2-5; TRBD2 matches at 7 bases. The CDR3 is made up of 15 amino acids. CDR1 and CDR2 from the germline V gene are SGHNT and YYREEE (reference sequence). Trimming removed 0 bases from V and 5 bases from J; junction bases left unmatched: 7. The CDR3 loop reads CASSLGGSGTETQYF. CDR3 DNA sequence: TGTGCCAGCAGCTTGGGAGGGAGCGGGACGGAGACCCAGTACTTC. The whole variable domain, remainder taken from reference TRBV5-4 and TRBJ2-5, is ETGVTQSPTHLIKTRGQQVTLRCSSQSGHNTVSWYQQALGQGPQFIFQYYREEENGRGNFPPRFSGLQFPNYSSELNVNALELDDSALYLCASSLGGSGTETQYFGPGTRLLVL.

This chain connects TRBV5-1 to TRBJ2-2; TRBD2 aligns across 13 bases. J gave up 5 bases and V 4 bases, and 17 bases lay outside the gene matches. CDR1 and CDR2 from the germline V gene are SGHRS and YFSETQ. The length of the CDR3 is 20 residues. The CDR3 region is CASSIFRTSGRQGGTGELFF. The CDR3 DNA is TGCGCCAGCAGCATTTTTCGGACTAGCGGGAGACAAGGGGGGACCGGGGAGCTGTTTTTT.

The rearrangement links TRBV2 to TRBJ2-7; 12 positions agree with TRBD2. The length of the CDR3 is 17 residues. Germline assignment: CDR1 SNHLY and CDR2 FYNNEI. V was clipped by 2 bases and J by 6 bases; unmatched bases: 11. CDR3 sequence: CASSERARLAGDREQYF. The CDR3 coding sequence is TGTGCCAGCAGTGAAAGGGCCCGACTAGCGGGAGACCGCGAGCAGTACTTC.

V gene TRBV6-4 combines with J gene TRBJ2-1; possibly TRBD2 for D (5 bases). The CDR3 spans 17 residues. CDR1 is MRHNA and CDR2 is SNTAGT in the germline V gene. The germline V and J ends were trimmed by 0 bases and 8 bases, with 20 bases remaining between them. This CDR3 reads CASSDSFKSGLLHEQFF. CDR3 nucleotide sequence: TGTGCCAGCAGTGACTCTTTCAAATCAGGACTGCTTCATGAGCAGTTCTTC.

The chain has TRBV27 and TRBJ2-7; perhaps D is TRBD1 or TRBD2 (6 bases each). Germline V gene lookup returns CDR1 MNHEY and CDR2 SMNVEV (reference sequence). V lost 7 bases and J 3 bases, leaving 13 bases between the germline ends. This CDR3 spans 13 amino acids. This CDR3 reads CASKPGGGYEQYF. In DNA, the CDR3 is TGTGCCAGCAAGCCCGGGGGCGGCTACGAGCAGTACTTC.

The rearrangement uses TRBV19 and TRBJ2-5; 14 bases match TRBD2. CDR1 is LNHDA, CDR2 SQIVND, per germline (reference sequence). This CDR3 is 14 amino acids long. V shed 5 bases and J 5 bases; nucleotides not matched to a gene: 1. In DNA form, the CDR3 reads TGTGCCAGTAGTGGGACTAGCGGGAGTGAGACCCAGTACTTC. Its protein is CASSGTSGSETQYF.

The CDR3 is CASSLLSGGEQYF. The CDR3 DNA reads as TGTGCCAGCAGCCTACTCTCAGGGGGCGAGCAGTACTTC. The chain uses TRBV11-2 and TRBJ2-7, with 7 bases that match TRBD1. Germline V CDR1 and CDR2: SGHAT, FQNNGV. Trimming at V came to 5 bases and at J to 6 bases, leaving 7 bases not matched to a gene. The CDR3 consists of 13 residues.

The chain employs TRBV28 and TRBJ1-3, with 7 positions matching TRBD1. The germline V gene encodes CDR1 MDHEN and CDR2 SYDVKM. This CDR3 is built from 14 residues. V dropped 4 bases and J dropped 4; count of bases not matched to a gene: 4. The CDR3 region is CASSSTGSGNTIYF. In nucleotides, the CDR3 is TGTGCCAGCAGTTCGACAGGGTCCGGAAACACCATATATTTT.

The chain joins TRBV9 to TRBJ2-7, with D perhaps TRBD1 or TRBD2 (5 bases each). V was shortened by 3 bases and J by 4 bases, with 11 bases between the two germline ends. Germline V gene sequence: CDR1 SGDLS, CDR2 YYNGEE. The CDR3 has 13 amino acids. CDR3 residues: CASSGGVPYEQYF. The CDR3 bases are TGTGCCAGCAGCGGAGGGGTCCCTTACGAGCAGTACTTC.

The chain is built from TRBV5-1 and TRBJ1-1; D gene ambiguous. The germline gives CDR1 SGHRS, CDR2 YFSETQ. Trimming pared 0 bases from V and 5 bases from J, leaving 5 bases between. CDR3 length: 12 amino acids. The CDR3 reads CASSLVGTEAFF. The CDR3 coding sequence is TGCGCCAGCAGCTTGGTCGGGACTGAAGCTTTCTTT.

CDR3 amino acids: CASSPGAVNQETQYF. CDR3 nucleotides: TGCGCCAGCAGCCCGGGAGCTGTCAACCAAGAGACCCAGTACTTC. The J gene is TRBJ2-5, the V gene TRBV5-1; D may be TRBD2 (6 bases). CDR3 size: 15 residues. Germline V gives CDR1 SGHRS, CDR2 YFSETQ. The V and J ends lost 4 bases and 0 bases respectively, with 13 bases between them.

This chain uses TRBV4-1 with TRBJ2-1; no reliable D call. Per germline, CDR1 MGHRA and CDR2 YSYEKL. This CDR3 region has 15 residues. Trimming cost V 1 base and J 3 bases, with 10 bases left between them. CDR3 bases: TGCGCCAGCAGCCAAGCGGACCGGAACTACAATGAGCAGTTCTTC. Translated, it gives CASSQADRNYNEQFF.

The V gene is TRBV7-9, the J gene TRBJ1-6, with D unclear. Trimming stripped 2 bases from V and 0 bases from J, with 5 bases between. Germline V gene lookup returns CDR1 SEHNR and CDR2 FQNEAQ (reference sequence). This CDR3 region has 15 residues. CDR3: CASSLMGSYNSPLHF. CDR3 nucleotide sequence: TGTGCCAGCAGCTTAATGGGCTCCTATAATTCACCCCTCCACTTT.

This clone is a singleton in its sample. The chain has TRBV29-1 and TRBJ2-5, with a weak D call TRBD1 (6 bases). Deletions cut 5 bases from V and 2 bases from J, with 12 bases between. Germline-derived CDR1 and CDR2 are SQVTM and ANQGSEA. This CDR3 region has 13 residues. The CDR3 here is CSVTGQSQETQYF. The CDR3 DNA reads TGCAGCGTTACGGGACAATCGCAAGAGACCCAGTACTTC.

V usage is TRBV28 and J usage is TRBJ2-7; 7 bases map to TRBD2. The CDR3 spans 12 residues. CDR1 MDHEN and CDR2 SYDVKM come from the germline V gene. V gave up 5 bases and J gave up 7 bases; unmatched junction bases: 5. CDR3 bases: TGTGCCAGCAGTCCGACTAGCCGGGAGCAGTACTTC. Translation: CASSPTSREQYF.

The rearrangement links TRBV6-1 to TRBJ1-2; 7 nucleotides match TRBD1. This CDR3 contains 14 residues. V lost 6 bases and J lost 1; bases outside the gene matches: 5. Per germline, CDR1 MNHNS and CDR2 SASEGT. Here the CDR3 reads CASSTTGVNYGYTF. The CDR3, as DNA: TGTGCCAGCAGCACCACAGGGGTTAACTATGGCTACACCTTC.

The chain is built from TRBV28 and TRBJ2-7; D remains unclear. In germline, CDR1 is MDHEN, CDR2 SYDVKM. Trimming pared 6 bases from V and 6 bases from J, leaving 12 bases between. The CDR3 spans 12 residues. The CDR3 region is CASRSRVGEQYF. CDR3 DNA sequence: TGTGCCAGCAGATCTAGGGTGGGCGAGCAGTACTTC.

This rearrangement joins TRBV27 to TRBJ2-3, with D perhaps assigned TRBD1 or TRBD2 (5 bases each). The germline V gene encodes CDR1 MNHEY and CDR2 SMNVEV (reference sequence). The CDR3 length is 15 residues. V lost 8 bases to trimming and J lost 3 bases, with 18 bases between them. CDR3: CASRLVWGRTDTQYF. The CDR3 DNA is TGTGCCAGCCGATTAGTTTGGGGACGGACAGATACGCAGTATTTT.

This clone was counted only a few times. The chain joins TRBV18 to TRBJ1-1; D is perhaps TRBD1 (5 bases). V was trimmed by 0 bases and J by 5 bases, leaving 13 bases between them. The CDR3 spans 15 residues. Germline CDR1 and CDR2: KGHSH and LQKENI. CDR3 sequence: CASSPPTHRGTEAFF. Written as DNA, the CDR3 is TGTGCCAGCTCACCACCTACCCACCGGGGGACTGAAGCTTTCTTT. The full variable domain, with the rest looked up from reference TRBV18 and TRBJ1-1, is NAGVMQNPRHLVRRRGQEARLRCSPMKGHSHVYWYRQLPEEGLKFMVYLQKENIIDESGMPKERFSAEFPKEGPSILRIQQVVRGDSAAYFCASSPPTHRGTEAFFGQGTRLTVV.

In this sample, this clone turned up a few times. This chain joins TRBV5-4 and TRBJ2-3; maybe TRBD2 (6 bases). Trimming pared 0 bases from V and 4 bases from J, leaving 18 bases between. Per germline, CDR1 SGHNT and CDR2 YYREEE (reference sequence). There are 17 residues in the CDR3. Here the CDR3 DNA reads TGTGCCAGCAGCTTGGCTCGAACGGGAGTGTGGGCAGATACGCAGTATTTT. The encoded protein is CASSLARTGVWADTQYF.

The chain uses TRBV11-3 and TRBJ2-3; 9 bases map to TRBD2. The germline CDR1 and CDR2 sequences are SGHNT and YENEEA. CDR3 size: 15 residues. Trimming cost V 1 base and J 6 bases; bases outside gene matches: 5. For the CDR3, the DNA is TGTGCCAGCAGCTTAGCAGCGGGAGGCTGGGATACGCAGTATTTT. Its translation: CASSLAAGGWDTQYF.

V usage is TRBV11-2 and J usage is TRBJ1-2; 7 bases line up with TRBD1. This CDR3 has 12 residues. CDR1 and CDR2 from the germline V gene are SGHAT and FQNNGV. The ends lost 5 bases at V and 14 bases at J; junction bases unmatched: 11. CDR3 protein: CASSTSWDRKTF. The CDR3 DNA follows: TGTGCCAGCAGCACTAGCTGGGACAGAAAGACCTTC.

In this sample, this clone turned up many times. The chain is built from TRBV7-8 and TRBJ1-5; no firm D call. The CDR3 contains 14 residues. CDR1 is SGHVS, CDR2 FQNEAQ, per germline. Trimming took off 4 bases at V and 0 bases at J, with 7 bases between the two ends. The CDR3 here is CASSSRYSNQPQHF. CDR3 bases: TGTGCCAGCAGCTCCAGATATAGCAATCAGCCCCAGCATTTT.

A remark on this clone: Additional DNA sequences in this sample encode the identical CDR3. This sequence joins TRBV18 and TRBJ2-7; 7 bases are a match to TRBD1. From germline, CDR1 is KGHSH and CDR2 LQKENI. Trimming removed 4 bases from V and 2 bases from J; junction bases left unmatched: 2. This CDR3 region has 13 residues. The CDR3 region is CASSRDSTYEQYF. Written as DNA, the CDR3 is TGTGCCAGCTCACGGGACAGTACCTACGAGCAGTACTTC. Looking up the rest from reference TRBV18 and TRBJ2-7 gives the full variable domain: NAGVMQNPRHLVRRRGQEARLRCSPMKGHSHVYWYRQLPEEGLKFMVYLQKENIIDESGMPKERFSAEFPKEGPSILRIQQVVRGDSAAYFCASSRDSTYEQYFGPGTRLTVT.